This is a list of T cell receptor beta chains from one sample in a study of T cell responses to AZD1222 COVID-19 vaccine. Libraries were prepared by immunoSEQ multiplex PCR; TCRdb keeps only in-frame clonotypes and omits some of them. The repertoire holds under 150,000 clones, with 92% as singletons. The source was peripheral blood, collected 28 days after the second AZD1222 dose. Source of these receptors: an adult who received the AZD1222 COVID-19 vaccine. Each CDR3 is given with its conserved first and last residue. A D gene is named only where the DNA matches it firmly. Clone size is given for some rows only: seen once, a few or many times, or a class if the clone is expanded.

v_call: TRBV6-6
d_call: NA
j_call: TRBJ1-5
clone_size: once
cdr3_nt: TGTGCCAGCACCCTTATGGATCAGCCCCAGCATTTT
cdr3_aa: CASTLMDQPQHF

v_call: TRBV2
d_call: NA
j_call: TRBJ2-7
clone_size: NA
cdr3_nt: TGTGCCAGCAGACGGGACTCCACCTACGAGCAGTACTTC
cdr3_aa: CASRRDSTYEQYF

v_call: TRBV6-2/TRBV6-3
d_call: TRBD1
j_call: TRBJ1-5
clone_size: NA
cdr3_nt: TGTGCCAGCAGCGGGACAGGGATGAATCAGCCCCAGCATTTT
cdr3_aa: CASSGTGMNQPQHF

v_call: TRBV19
d_call: NA
j_call: TRBJ1-1
clone_size: NA
cdr3_nt: TGTGCCAGTAGTCCAACAGTGAACACTGAAGCTTTCTTT
cdr3_aa: CASSPTVNTEAFF

v_call: TRBV3-1/TRBV3-2
d_call: NA
j_call: TRBJ1-3
clone_size: NA
cdr3_nt: TGTGCCAGCAGCCCCCGCAGGGTCTCTGGAAACACCATATATTTT
cdr3_aa: CASSPRRVSGNTIYF

v_call: TRBV7-8
d_call: NA
j_call: TRBJ1-6
clone_size: NA
cdr3_nt: TGTGCCAGCCAACTACGAGAGGGGGTCTCAGTTCTAAGTTCACCCCTCCACTTT
cdr3_aa: CASQLREGVSVLSSPLHF

v_call: TRBV7-9
d_call: TRBD1
j_call: TRBJ1-1
clone_size: NA
cdr3_nt: TGTGCCAGCAGCGACAGGGAAAGCGGCACTGAAGCTTTCTTT
cdr3_aa: CASSDRESGTEAFF

v_call: TRBV27
d_call: NA
j_call: TRBJ2-2
clone_size: NA
cdr3_nt: TGTGCCAGCAGTTACGGGGGATCCGGGGAGCTGTTTTTT
cdr3_aa: CASSYGGSGELFF

v_call: TRBV27
d_call: NA
j_call: TRBJ1-4
clone_size: NA
cdr3_nt: TGTGCCAGCAGTTTTGGACCTTATGAAAAACTGTTTTTT
cdr3_aa: CASSFGPYEKLFF

v_call: TRBV28
d_call: NA
j_call: TRBJ1-1
clone_size: NA
cdr3_nt: TGTGCCAGTTATTTAGGTGGCACTGAAGCTTTCTTT
cdr3_aa: CASYLGGTEAFF

v_call: TRBV7-2
d_call: NA
j_call: TRBJ2-3
clone_size: NA
cdr3_nt: TGTGCCAGCAGCTATGGGTGGAGGAGGGGGCCTTCTAGCACAGATACGCAGTATTTT
cdr3_aa: CASSYGWRRGPSSTDTQYF

v_call: TRBV6-5
d_call: NA
j_call: TRBJ2-1
clone_size: NA
cdr3_nt: TGTGCCAGCAGTCAGGAGGGCTCCTACAATGAGCAGTTCTTC
cdr3_aa: CASSQEGSYNEQFF

v_call: TRBV28
d_call: NA
j_call: TRBJ1-5
clone_size: NA
cdr3_nt: TGTGCCAGCAGTCTATTTGCGGGGGGCAATCAGCCCCAGCATTTT
cdr3_aa: CASSLFAGGNQPQHF

v_call: TRBV19
d_call: NA
j_call: TRBJ1-2
clone_size: NA
cdr3_nt: TGTGCCAGTAGTTCCACGGTACGGTATGGCTACACCTTC
cdr3_aa: CASSSTVRYGYTF

v_call: TRBV15
d_call: NA
j_call: TRBJ2-7
clone_size: NA
cdr3_nt: TGTGCCACCAGCAGAGAACGGACAGCTTACGAGCAGTACTTC
cdr3_aa: CATSRERTAYEQYF

v_call: TRBV20-1
d_call: NA
j_call: TRBJ1-5
clone_size: NA
cdr3_nt: TGCAGTGCTCGTGGGAGTTTCAGTCAGCCCCAGCATTTT
cdr3_aa: CSARGSFSQPQHF

v_call: TRBV27
d_call: NA
j_call: TRBJ2-3
clone_size: NA
cdr3_nt: TGTGCCAGCAGTTTGGGCGCGGGGCTCATCACAGATACGCAGTATTTT
cdr3_aa: CASSLGAGLITDTQYF

v_call: TRBV4-1
d_call: NA
j_call: TRBJ2-5
clone_size: NA
cdr3_nt: TGCGCCAGCAGTACGGGGGCTAACTCAGAGACCCAGTACTTC
cdr3_aa: CASSTGANSETQYF

v_call: TRBV29-1
d_call: TRBD1
j_call: TRBJ1-2
clone_size: NA
cdr3_nt: TGCAGCGCAAGGGACAGCCACTATGGCTACACCTTC
cdr3_aa: CSARDSHYGYTF

v_call: TRBV11-2
d_call: NA
j_call: TRBJ2-4
clone_size: NA
cdr3_nt: TGTGCCAGCAGCTTCAGCGCCGGGCCAAACATTCAGTACTTC
cdr3_aa: CASSFSAGPNIQYF

v_call: TRBV14
d_call: NA
j_call: TRBJ2-7
clone_size: NA
cdr3_nt: TGTGCCAGCAGCCAGGGGGGCTACGAGCAGTACTTC
cdr3_aa: CASSQGGYEQYF

v_call: TRBV4-2
d_call: NA
j_call: TRBJ1-2
clone_size: once
cdr3_nt: TGTGCCAGCAGCCAAGACGAGGGAGGTACCATCTATGGCTACACCTTC
cdr3_aa: CASSQDEGGTIYGYTF

v_call: TRBV28
d_call: NA
j_call: TRBJ2-2
clone_size: NA
cdr3_nt: TGTGCCAGCGGGGACATGGATCGGGTAAAAAACACCGGGGAGCTGTTTTTT
cdr3_aa: CASGDMDRVKNTGELFF

v_call: TRBV5-8
d_call: TRBD2
j_call: TRBJ2-5
clone_size: NA
cdr3_nt: TGTGCCAGCAGCGTAGCGGGGGGACTGGGAGAGACCCAGTACTTC
cdr3_aa: CASSVAGGLGETQYF

v_call: TRBV15
d_call: TRBD1
j_call: TRBJ1-1
clone_size: NA
cdr3_nt: TGTGCCACCAGCAGAGGAGGGGGCGTAGTCACTGAAGCTTTCTTT
cdr3_aa: CATSRGGGVVTEAFF

v_call: TRBV10-1
d_call: TRBD2
j_call: TRBJ2-1
clone_size: NA
cdr3_nt: TGCGCCAGCAGCGTTCTTGGGACTAGCGAATACAATGAGCAGTTCTTC
cdr3_aa: CASSVLGTSEYNEQFF

v_call: TRBV28
d_call: TRBD1
j_call: TRBJ1-1
clone_size: NA
cdr3_nt: TGTGCCAGCAGTCCAGGGGGGACTGAAGCTTTCTTT
cdr3_aa: CASSPGGTEAFF

v_call: TRBV5-1
d_call: NA
j_call: TRBJ2-1
clone_size: NA
cdr3_nt: TGCGCCAGCAGCTTGGCTGATGAGCAGTTCTTC
cdr3_aa: CASSLADEQFF

v_call: TRBV18
d_call: NA
j_call: TRBJ2-7
clone_size: NA
cdr3_nt: TGTGCCAGCTCACCAACTCAGGCAACAGAGCAGTACTTC
cdr3_aa: CASSPTQATEQYF

v_call: TRBV3-1/TRBV3-2
d_call: NA
j_call: TRBJ1-1
clone_size: NA
cdr3_nt: TGTGCCAGCAGCGCACAGGGTGGCTCTGAAGCTTTCTTT
cdr3_aa: CASSAQGGSEAFF

v_call: TRBV13
d_call: NA
j_call: TRBJ1-6
clone_size: few
cdr3_nt: TGTGCCAGCAGCTTACAATACTTAGATTCACCCCTCCACTTT
cdr3_aa: CASSLQYLDSPLHF

v_call: TRBV27
d_call: TRBD1
j_call: TRBJ1-4
clone_size: NA
cdr3_nt: TGTGCCAGCAGTTGCCCGGGACAGGGTTCTGAAAAACTGTTTTTT
cdr3_aa: CASSCPGQGSEKLFF

v_call: TRBV24-1
d_call: TRBD2
j_call: TRBJ2-7
clone_size: NA
cdr3_nt: TGTGCCACCAGTGATTTGCTTCTAGCGGGAGGCCACTACGAGCAGTACTTC
cdr3_aa: CATSDLLLAGGHYEQYF

v_call: TRBV4-1
d_call: NA
j_call: TRBJ1-1
clone_size: NA
cdr3_nt: TGCGCCAGCAGCCACCCGGCAGCCCGGGGTACTGAAGCTTTCTTT
cdr3_aa: CASSHPAARGTEAFF

v_call: TRBV5-6
d_call: NA
j_call: TRBJ2-7
clone_size: NA
cdr3_nt: TGTGCCAGCTCTAGACAGAGTCTCGAGCAGTACTTC
cdr3_aa: CASSRQSLEQYF

v_call: TRBV10-3
d_call: NA
j_call: TRBJ2-7
clone_size: NA
cdr3_nt: TGTGCCATCAGTGTTGGGTCCTACGAGCAGTACTTC
cdr3_aa: CAISVGSYEQYF

v_call: TRBV27
d_call: NA
j_call: TRBJ1-4
clone_size: NA
cdr3_nt: TGTGCCAGCAGTTTATCCCCCTCCGGTGAAAAACTGTTTTTT
cdr3_aa: CASSLSPSGEKLFF

v_call: TRBV15
d_call: NA
j_call: TRBJ2-3
clone_size: NA
cdr3_nt: TGTGCCACCAGCAGTTTGATAGGGAGTCCAGATACGCAGTATTTT
cdr3_aa: CATSSLIGSPDTQYF

v_call: TRBV6-5
d_call: TRBD1
j_call: TRBJ2-1
clone_size: NA
cdr3_nt: TGTGCCAGCAGTTTTGACGGGACAGCCAATGAGCAGTTCTTC
cdr3_aa: CASSFDGTANEQFF

v_call: TRBV7-2
d_call: NA
j_call: TRBJ2-5
clone_size: NA
cdr3_nt: TGTGCCAGCAGCTTAGTTGCCGCGGCAGTACAAGAGACCCAGTACTTC
cdr3_aa: CASSLVAAAVQETQYF

v_call: TRBV2
d_call: NA
j_call: TRBJ1-2
clone_size: few
cdr3_nt: TGTGCCACCTTGACGTTGTACTATGGCTACACCTTC
cdr3_aa: CATLTLYYGYTF

v_call: TRBV19
d_call: NA
j_call: TRBJ1-1
clone_size: NA
cdr3_nt: TGTGCCAGTAGTATAGTATTCTCGGTTCCCACTGAAGCTTTCTTT
cdr3_aa: CASSIVFSVPTEAFF

v_call: TRBV19
d_call: TRBD1
j_call: TRBJ1-5
clone_size: NA
cdr3_nt: TGTGCCAGTACGAAGGGATCCGGACAGGGGGCACACAATCAGCCCCAGCATTTT
cdr3_aa: CASTKGSGQGAHNQPQHF

v_call: TRBV4-1
d_call: NA
j_call: TRBJ1-5
clone_size: NA
cdr3_nt: TGCGCCAGCAGCCAAAGGCCAGACAATCAGCCCCAGCATTTT
cdr3_aa: CASSQRPDNQPQHF

v_call: TRBV5-4
d_call: TRBD2
j_call: TRBJ2-1
clone_size: NA
cdr3_nt: TGTGCCAGCAGCGCCGACTATGCGGGGGGACTCGAGCAGTTCTTC
cdr3_aa: CASSADYAGGLEQFF

v_call: TRBV7-9
d_call: NA
j_call: TRBJ1-5
clone_size: NA
cdr3_nt: TGTGCCAGCAGCTGGGGAGGGACCATGCATTTT
cdr3_aa: CASSWGGTMHF

v_call: TRBV5-8
d_call: NA
j_call: TRBJ2-5
clone_size: NA
cdr3_nt: TGTGCCAGCAGCTTGGAAGAGACCCAGTACTTC
cdr3_aa: CASSLEETQYF

v_call: TRBV5-6
d_call: TRBD2
j_call: TRBJ2-5
clone_size: once
cdr3_nt: TGTGCCAGCAGCTTGGGTGGCCGGGGGGACGAGACCCAGTACTTC
cdr3_aa: CASSLGGRGDETQYF

v_call: TRBV27
d_call: NA
j_call: TRBJ1-1
clone_size: NA
cdr3_nt: TGTGCCAGCAGTTTACGGACAGACAACACTGAAGCTTTCTTT
cdr3_aa: CASSLRTDNTEAFF

v_call: TRBV9
d_call: NA
j_call: TRBJ1-5
clone_size: NA
cdr3_nt: TGTGCCAGCAGCCGAGATCATAGCAATCAGCCCCAGCATTTT
cdr3_aa: CASSRDHSNQPQHF

v_call: TRBV9
d_call: NA
j_call: TRBJ2-5
clone_size: NA
cdr3_nt: TGTGCCAGCAGCGTAGGGGTATTGGCCTCAGAGACCCAGTACTTC
cdr3_aa: CASSVGVLASETQYF

v_call: TRBV7-6
d_call: NA
j_call: TRBJ1-6
clone_size: NA
cdr3_nt: TGTGCCAGCAGCTTGGACCCGGGACAACGGTCACCCCTCCACTTT
cdr3_aa: CASSLDPGQRSPLHF

v_call: TRBV6-1
d_call: NA
j_call: TRBJ1-2
clone_size: NA
cdr3_nt: TGTGCCAGCAGTGAACGGGTCTCACAGGGCTATTATGGCTACACCTTC
cdr3_aa: CASSERVSQGYYGYTF

v_call: TRBV6-5
d_call: TRBD1
j_call: TRBJ2-1
clone_size: NA
cdr3_nt: TGTGCCAGCAGTACCGACAGGGGTAATGAGCAGTTCTTC
cdr3_aa: CASSTDRGNEQFF

v_call: TRBV7-2
d_call: TRBD1
j_call: TRBJ2-6
clone_size: NA
cdr3_nt: TGTGCCAGCAGCTTAACCGGGACAGGCGATTCTGGGGCCAACGTCCTGACTTTC
cdr3_aa: CASSLTGTGDSGANVLTF